This record looks at one T cell receptor (beta chain) sequence and its context. Assay used: immunoSEQ multiplex PCR; TCRdb lists only in-frame clones, some missing. The data show tens of thousands of clones, approximately 86% seen once. The data derive from a study of technical replicates of blood from several donors. The CDR3 is 16 amino acids. Germline CDR1 reads SGHNT; CDR2 reads YYREEE (reference sequence). V shed 0 bases and J 1 base; nucleotides not matched to a gene: 6. Sequenced material: PBMCs. The chain is built from TRBV5-4 and TRBJ1-2; 7 nucleotides match TRBD1. The clonotype comes from a human donor in good health. Some clones in this sample may be carry-over from other donors' samples. CDR3 protein: CASSLDPRGYNYGYTF. As DNA, the CDR3 is TGTGCCAGCAGCTTGGACCCCAGGGGGTATAACTATGGCTACACCTTC.